The 2 T cell receptor beta chains below all came from one sample that was sequenced in a study of shared clonotypes between healthy human individuals. TCRdb's table, derived via immunoSEQ multiplex PCR, lists solely in-frame clones and lacks some. The sample holds under 1,100,000 clones, around 75% seen once. The sample was memory CD4+ T cells sorted from blood. Subset of the sample: CD45RA-negative fraction. Source of these receptors: a man in his late teens or twenties in good health.

The chain uses TRBV6-5 and TRBJ2-5, with D hard to call. Germline V gives CDR1 MNHEY, CDR2 SVGAGI. The CDR3 has 13 amino acids. V lost 3 bases, J lost 5 bases, and 10 bases lay in between. The CDR3 DNA is TGTGCCAGCAGTTATGGAAGTCTGGAGACCCAGTACTTC. Residues: CASSYGSLETQYF.

As for this clone: Other nucleotide sequences from this sample produce the same CDR3. V and J are TRBV18 and TRBJ2-2, with a weak D call TRBD1 (6 bases). The V end lost 3 bases, the J end lost 8 bases, and 10 bases lay between the germline ends. The CDR3 totals 13 residues. The germline V gene encodes CDR1 KGHSH and CDR2 LQKENI. CDR3 sequence reads: CASSPGASGELFF. In DNA, the CDR3 is TGTGCCAGCTCACCGGGGGCCTCGGGGGAGCTGTTTTTT.